The 5 T cell receptor beta chains listed next were all sequenced from one sample in a study of T cells in Graves' hyperthyroidism and ophthalmopathy (dated by TCRdb to the late 2010s). The library was obtained by multiplex PCR. Sequencing was carried out with an Illumina HiSeq 2000. TCR beta CDR3 regions were amplified from RNA transcripts. For the first round of RT-PCR on the TCR CDR3, the HTBI primer set was used together with the Qiagen OneStep RT-PCR kit. TCRdb reworked the public reads: Q25 trimming with fastp, MiXCR clone assembly, productive beta chains retained. Each record represents a unique CDR3 protein, reported with the most common genes and DNA among its rows. The sample contains 500,000 or so distinct CDR3 sequences, about 16% of them found a single time. The ten largest clones represent about 29% of the sample. Source material: blood. The receptors originated from a woman aged 30 to 39 with Graves' ophthalmopathy.

This clonotype was seen at least ten times. For the CDR3, the DNA is TGTGCCAGCAGTGCCGCTAGCGGATACACAGATACGCAGTATTTT. Amino acids: CASSAASGYTDTQYF. The V and J genes are TRBV28 and TRBJ2-3, with 7 bases aligning to TRBD2. V gave up 5 bases and J gave up 2 bases; unmatched junction bases: 7. Looked up from germline, CDR1 is MDHEN and CDR2 is SYDVKM. The CDR3 is made up of 15 amino acids. The entire variable domain, with the rest obtained from reference TRBV28 and TRBJ2-3, is as follows: DVKVTQSSRYLVKRTGEKVFLECVQDMDHENMFWYRQDPGLGLRLIYFSYDVKMKEKGDIPEGYSVSREKKERFSLILESASTNQTSMYLCASSAASGYTDTQYFGPGTRLTVL.

This clonotype was counted only a few times. The gene calls are TRBV11-2 and TRBJ2-4; TRBD2 might be the D (5 bases). From germline, CDR1 is SGHAT and CDR2 FQNNGV. With 1 base removed from V and 0 bases from J, the gap between germline ends came to 13 bases. The CDR3 is made up of 17 amino acids. CDR3: CASSLGDQRLAKNIQYF. As DNA, the CDR3 is TGTGCCAGCAGCTTAGGAGATCAGCGGCTAGCCAAAAACATTCAGTACTTC.

This clonotype was detected once. This chain connects TRBV7-8 to TRBJ2-7; TRBD2 matches 8 bases. The ends lost 1 base at V and 1 base at J; junction bases unmatched: 3. CDR1 and CDR2 (germline): SGHVS, FQNEAQ. This CDR3 contains 15 residues. CDR3 sequence: CASSLGTSRSYEQYF. The CDR3 DNA follows: TGTGCCAGCAGCTTAGGGACTAGCCGGTCCTACGAGCAGTACTTC.

This clonotype was recorded many times. The J gene is TRBJ2-3, the V gene TRBV5-1; maybe TRBD1 (6 bases). The germline V gene encodes CDR1 SGHRS and CDR2 YFSETQ. Trimming cost V 3 bases and J 0 bases, with 11 bases left between them. The CDR3 has 15 amino acids. In DNA, the CDR3 is TGCGCCAGCAGCTCGGCGGACAGTAGCACAGATACGCAGTATTTT. It specifies CASSSADSSTDTQYF.

With regard to this clonotype: With a much larger clone just one base away, this may be a read error. The chain employs TRBV28 and TRBJ2-1; 9 nucleotides agree with TRBD2. The CDR3 is 16 amino acids. Per the germline V gene, CDR1 is MDHEN and CDR2 is SYDVKM. The J segment lost 7 bases and the V segment lost 5 bases, leaving 12 bases of the junction unmatched. The CDR3 loop reads CASSLVAGGPWNEQFF. The DNA for the CDR3 is TGTGCCAGCAGTCTTGTGGCGGGAGGGCCTTGGAATGAGCAGTTCTTC.